These 28 T cell receptor beta chains share one sample of origin, sequenced in a study of blood T cell repertoires in COVID-19. Only in-frame clones appear in the TCRdb table, and some are missing; sequencing was by immunoSEQ multiplex PCR. The repertoire consists of 200,000 to 250,000 clones, with about four fifths occurring once and the leading ten covering approximately 1.3%. Sequences were obtained from PBMCs or T cells enriched from blood (not recorded which). These receptors all stem from a middle-aged woman with acute COVID-19.

The chain is built from TRBV5-4 and TRBJ2-2; D might be TRBD1 (6 bases). Per germline, CDR1 SGHNT and CDR2 YYREEE (reference sequence). This CDR3 has 13 residues. Trimming took off 2 bases at V and 4 bases at J, with 6 bases between the two ends. The CDR3 DNA reads as TGTGCCAGCAGCTTACAGGGCACCGGGGAGCTGTTTTTT. Residues: CASSLQGTGELFF.

V gene TRBV19 combines with J gene TRBJ2-3, with a tentative D call TRBD2 (6 bases). The CDR3 totals 15 residues. Trimming shortened V by 4 bases and J by 6 bases, and 17 bases separated the two germline ends. Germline V gene data show CDR1 as LNHDA and CDR2 as SQIVND (reference sequence). CDR3: CASSRLTGEEDTQYF. CDR3 sequence (DNA): TGTGCCAGTAGTAGACTAACGGGAGAGGAGGATACGCAGTATTTT.

The chain links TRBV29-1 to TRBJ2-6; D perhaps matches TRBD1 (6 bases). The germline gives CDR1 SQVTM, CDR2 ANQGSEA. Trimming left V 6 bases short and J 0 bases short, with 15 bases between. CDR3 length: 16 amino acids. CDR3 residues: CSVSRDIDSGANVLTF. The CDR3, as DNA: TGCAGCGTGTCCCGGGACATTGACTCTGGGGCCAACGTCCTGACTTTC.

The chain uses TRBV5-6 and TRBJ1-6; 8 bases map to TRBD1. The CDR3 is made up of 15 amino acids. The V gene end was trimmed by 4 bases and the J gene end by 8 bases; junction bases not matched to a gene: 8. Germline CDR1 is SGHDT and CDR2 is YYEEEE. The CDR3 nucleotides read TGTGCCAGCAGCAGCCCTGACAGGGGTGATTCACCCCTCCACTTT. This translates into CASSSPDRGDSPLHF.

The rearrangement uses TRBV3-1 (or the pseudogene TRBV3-2) and TRBJ2-3; 8 positions agree with TRBD1. Trimming cost V 3 bases and J 8 bases; bases outside gene matches: 4. In germline, CDR1 is LGHDT, CDR2 YNNKEL (reference sequence). This CDR3 region has 13 residues. CDR3: CASSQADRGTQYF. The CDR3 DNA reads TGTGCCAGCAGCCAGGCAGACAGGGGTACGCAGTATTTT.

This clone was detected a few times. The rearrangement joins TRBV7-3 to TRBJ1-1; D unresolved. The germline CDR1 and CDR2 sequences are SGHTA and FQGTGA. This CDR3 comprises 13 residues. V lost 5 bases and J 0 bases, leaving 7 bases between the germline ends. For the CDR3, the DNA is TGTGCCAGCAGCCCTACAGTGAACACTGAAGCTTTCTTT. Translating it yields CASSPTVNTEAFF.

The genes are TRBV7-8 and TRBJ1-3, with 9 bases matching TRBD1. Germline assignment: CDR1 SGHVS and CDR2 FQNEAQ. CDR3 length equals 18 residues. Losses at the gene ends were 5 bases for V and 0 bases for J; bases not matched to a gene: 11. The CDR3 protein is CASSHPTGGTSSGNTIYF. In nucleotides, the CDR3 is TGTGCCAGCAGCCACCCCACAGGGGGCACTTCCTCTGGAAACACCATATATTTT.

The chain recombines TRBV19 with TRBJ1-5, with 8 bases identical to TRBD1. This CDR3 comprises 13 residues. V trimming: 8 bases; J trimming: 3 bases; junction bases outside the gene matches: 3. Germline CDR1 reads LNHDA; CDR2 reads SQIVND (reference sequence). The CDR3 reads CASGQGVNQPQHF. The CDR3 region has the DNA TGTGCCAGTGGACAGGGAGTCAATCAGCCCCAGCATTTT.

The J gene is TRBJ2-2, the V gene TRBV19; 7 bases fit TRBD2. This CDR3 spans 16 amino acids. Per the germline V gene, CDR1 is LNHDA and CDR2 is SQIVND (reference sequence). The J segment lost 0 bases and the V segment lost 1 base, leaving 2 bases of the junction unmatched. This CDR3 reads CASSIGSGTNTGELFF. Here the CDR3 DNA reads TGTGCCAGTAGTATAGGAAGCGGGACGAACACCGGGGAGCTGTTTTTT.

This rearrangement joins TRBV12-3 or TRBV12-4 to TRBJ2-3; D gene unclear. CDR3 size: 13 residues. Trimming took off 7 bases at V and 2 bases at J, with 10 bases between the two ends. The CDR3 is CASTIGFTDTQYF. The CDR3 nucleotides read TGTGCCAGCACGATCGGGTTCACAGATACGCAGTATTTT.

This clone was observed a few times. V gene TRBV28 combines with J gene TRBJ1-6, with 7 bases fitting TRBD1. The CDR3 has 15 residues. J was trimmed by 10 bases and V by 5 bases; bases with no gene match: 11. In germline, CDR1 is MDHEN, CDR2 SYDVKM. The CDR3: CASSPSDRDGSPLHF. Here the CDR3 DNA reads TGTGCCAGCAGTCCCAGTGACAGGGACGGGTCACCCCTCCACTTT.

This chain links TRBV19 with TRBJ2-6; 7 positions agree with TRBD1. The germline CDR1 and CDR2 sequences are LNHDA and SQIVND (reference sequence). The junction had 7 bases not matched to a gene; V was cut back by 8 bases and J by 3 bases. CDR3 length: 15 residues. The CDR3 bases are TGTGCCAGTCGGACAGGCCCGAGTGGGGCCAACGTCCTGACTTTC. Protein sequence: CASRTGPSGANVLTF.

This chain joins TRBV9 and TRBJ2-6, with D perhaps TRBD2 (5 bases). Trimming shortened V by 2 bases and J by 0 bases, and 9 bases separated the two germline ends. Germline V gene lookup returns CDR1 SGDLS and CDR2 YYNGEE. CDR3 size: 16 residues. Here the CDR3 reads CASSVGGLSGANVLTF. The CDR3 DNA sequence: TGTGCCAGCAGCGTGGGCGGACTCTCTGGGGCCAACGTCCTGACTTTC.

The chain combines TRBV5-4 with TRBJ1-1, with 7 bases matching TRBD1. From germline, CDR1 is SGHNT and CDR2 YYREEE (reference sequence). This CDR3 contains 15 residues. V lost 2 bases and J lost 1; bases outside the gene matches: 5. CDR3 nucleotides: TGTGCCAGCAGCTTTCCGACAGGGCCGAACACTGAAGCTTTCTTT. It codes for CASSFPTGPNTEAFF.

The rearrangement joins TRBV5-4 to TRBJ2-5; D may be TRBD1 (7 bases). This CDR3 is built from 15 residues. Trimming pared 0 bases from V and 6 bases from J, leaving 15 bases between. The germline V gene encodes CDR1 SGHNT and CDR2 YYREEE (reference sequence). In nucleotides, the CDR3 is TGTGCCAGCAGCTTGGGGGGGGACAGTGAACAGACCCAGTACTTC. Protein sequence: CASSLGGDSEQTQYF.

The CDR3 region has the DNA TGTGCCAGCAGTCCTGAGGACAGGGGGCAGGATAGGGTGATGGGAGCTTTCTTT. Encoded protein: CASSPEDRGQDRVMGAFF. This chain links TRBV28 with TRBJ1-1, with 11 bases lining up with TRBD1. The ends lost 5 bases at V and 10 bases at J; junction bases unmatched: 21. The CDR3 is made up of 18 amino acids. The V gene's germline CDR1 is MDHEN and CDR2 SYDVKM. Based on the CDR3 plus reference TRBV28 and TRBJ1-1, the full variable domain is DVKVTQSSRYLVKRTGEKVFLECVQDMDHENMFWYRQDPGLGLRLIYFSYDVKMKEKGDIPEGYSVSREKKERFSLILESASTNQTSMYLCASSPEDRGQDRVMGAFFGQGTRLTVV.

The gene calls are TRBV18 and TRBJ1-1, with 7 bases identical to TRBD1. CDR1 and CDR2 from the germline V gene are KGHSH and LQKENI. CDR3 length: 11 amino acids. The V segment lost 5 bases and the J segment 6 bases; nucleotides outside the gene matches: 0. CDR3 nucleotide sequence: TGTGCCAGCTCAGACAGGGCTGAAGCTTTCTTT. Translated: CASSDRAEAFF.

This rearrangement joins TRBV7-6 to TRBJ2-5; a possible D gene is TRBD2 (7 bases). Trimming pared 5 bases from V and 7 bases from J, leaving 17 bases between. The germline CDR1 and CDR2 sequences are SGHVS and FNYEAQ. The CDR3 has 14 amino acids. CDR3 bases: TGTGCCAGCAGCCCTGGGGGGGCGCTTGGGACCCAGTACTTC. Encoded protein: CASSPGGALGTQYF. The whole variable domain, remainder taken from reference TRBV7-6 and TRBJ2-5, is GAGVSQSPRYKVTKRGQDVALRCDPISGHVSLYWYRQALGQGPEFLTYFNYEAQQDKSGLPNDRFSAERPEGSISTLTIQRTEQRDSAMYRCASSPGGALGTQYFGPGTRLLVL.

The genes are TRBV5-1 and TRBJ2-3; TRBD2 is a possible D gene (6 bases). With 0 bases removed from V and 2 bases from J, the gap between germline ends came to 10 bases. The CDR3 extends over 15 amino acids. Per the germline V gene, CDR1 is SGHRS and CDR2 is YFSETQ. The CDR3 protein is CASSLAAGTTDTQYF. The CDR3 bases are TGCGCCAGCAGCTTGGCGGCGGGAACCACAGATACGCAGTATTTT.

At least ten counts were recorded for this clone. CDR3 nucleotides: TGTGCCAGCAGCCCTGGACTAGCCTCTTACGAGCAGTACTTC. It is translated as CASSPGLASYEQYF. This rearrangement joins TRBV7-2 to TRBJ2-7, with 8 bases identical to TRBD2. In germline, CDR1 is SGHTA, CDR2 FQGNSA. V dropped 5 bases and J dropped 4; count of bases not matched to a gene: 7. The CDR3 covers 14 residues.

The chain uses TRBV7-3 and TRBJ1-1; no clear D gene. V lost 0 bases and J 2 bases, leaving 13 bases between the germline ends. Germline V gene sequence: CDR1 SGHTA, CDR2 FQGTGA. The CDR3 is 16 residues long. The CDR3 protein is CASSLTPGGANTEAFF. CDR3 DNA sequence: TGTGCCAGCAGCTTAACCCCGGGAGGCGCAAACACTGAAGCTTTCTTT.

A remark on this clone: This specimen includes other DNA sequences encoding the same CDR3. This chain joins TRBV27 and TRBJ1-3; possibly TRBD1 for D (5 bases). Between the trimmed V and J ends, which lost 0 bases and 2 bases, there was a span of 8 bases. Germline V gene lookup returns CDR1 MNHEY and CDR2 SMNVEV (reference sequence). The CDR3 contains 15 residues. The CDR3 nucleotides are TGTGCCAGCAGTTTATCCGGGGGACCTGGAAACACCATATATTTT. Protein product: CASSLSGGPGNTIYF.

The sample holds one count of this clone. The chain carries TRBV24-1 and TRBJ2-3, with D possibly TRBD2 on 6 matching bases. The CDR3 contains 19 residues. V was clipped by 3 bases and J by 0 bases, with 21 bases between them. Germline CDR1 and CDR2: KGHDR and SFDVKD. The CDR3 DNA follows: TGTGCCACCAGTGATCCCCTGGGGGACTCGAGGGACAGCACAGATACGCAGTATTTT. Protein sequence: CATSDPLGDSRDSTDTQYF.

The CDR3 nucleotides are TGCAGCGTTGGGGGCCCGAGCGATGCTCGAGGCTGGGACAGGGACTATGGCTACACCTTC. It is translated as CSVGGPSDARGWDRDYGYTF. The chain is built from TRBV29-1 and TRBJ1-2; 9 bases fit TRBD1. V was pared by 4 bases and J by 3 bases, with 24 bases of the junction left unmatched. Per the germline V gene, CDR1 is SQVTM and CDR2 is ANQGSEA. CDR3 size: 20 residues. The whole variable domain, remainder taken from reference TRBV29-1 and TRBJ1-2, is SAVISQKPSRDICQRGTSLTIQCQVDSQVTMMFWYRQQPGQSLTLIATANQGSEATYESGFVIDKFPISRPNLTFSTLTVSNMSPEDSSIYLCSVGGPSDARGWDRDYGYTFGSGTRLTVV.

V is TRBV13 and J is TRBJ2-7; 10 nucleotides line up with TRBD1. The germline V gene has CDR1 PRHDT and CDR2 FYEKMQ (reference sequence). The CDR3 extends over 16 amino acids. The trim removed 5 bases at V and 4 bases at J, leaving 11 bases unmatched. CDR3 in amino acids: CASSRTPGTGDYEQYF. In DNA form, the CDR3 reads TGTGCCAGCAGCAGAACTCCCGGGACAGGGGATTACGAGCAGTACTTC.

The gene calls are TRBV1 and TRBJ2-7; no DNA check was done on the table's D call, TRBD2. TRBV1 counts as a pseudogene. CDR3 length: 15 residues. DNA of the CDR3: TGCACCAGCAGCCAAGGACTAGCGGGGTCCTACGAGCAGTACTTC. It translates to CTSSQGLAGSYEQYF.

The chain employs TRBV24-1 and TRBJ1-4; maybe TRBD1 (5 bases). V lost 7 bases and J lost 6, with 11 bases in between. Looked up from germline, CDR1 is KGHDR and CDR2 is SFDVKD. There are 13 residues in the CDR3. The CDR3 reads CATRGRADEKLFF. The CDR3 nucleotides are TGTGCCACCAGGGGCAGGGCAGATGAAAAACTGTTTTTT.

The genes are TRBV29-1 and TRBJ2-7; TRBD1 matches 7 bases. Looked up from germline, CDR1 is SQVTM and CDR2 is ANQGSEA. The CDR3 loop spans 12 amino acids. Trimming took 6 bases from V and 2 from J; bases not matched to a gene: 4. CDR3 sequence (DNA): TGCAGCGTGAGGGACAGAACCTACGAGCAGTACTTC. Residues: CSVRDRTYEQYF.